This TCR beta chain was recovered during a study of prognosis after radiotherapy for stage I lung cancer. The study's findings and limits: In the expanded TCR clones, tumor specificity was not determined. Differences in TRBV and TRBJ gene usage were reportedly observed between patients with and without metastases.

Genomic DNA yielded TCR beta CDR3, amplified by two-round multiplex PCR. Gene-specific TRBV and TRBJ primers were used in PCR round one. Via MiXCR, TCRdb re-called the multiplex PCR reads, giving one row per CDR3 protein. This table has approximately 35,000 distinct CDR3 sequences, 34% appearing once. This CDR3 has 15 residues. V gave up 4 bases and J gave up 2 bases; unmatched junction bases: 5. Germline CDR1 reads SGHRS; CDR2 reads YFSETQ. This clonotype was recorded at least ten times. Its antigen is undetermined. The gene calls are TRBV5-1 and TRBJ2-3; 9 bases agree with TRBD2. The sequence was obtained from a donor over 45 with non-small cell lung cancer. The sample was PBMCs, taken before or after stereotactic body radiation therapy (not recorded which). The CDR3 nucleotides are TGCGCCAGCAGCATTAGCGGGGGTATCACAGATACGCAGTATTTT. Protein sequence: CASSISGGITDTQYF.